The present T cell receptor (beta chain) was sequenced within a study of T cell repertoires in cytomegalovirus infection. Overall study: CMV epitopes in the study were HLA-C-restricted (recently identified) and HLA-B-restricted (well studied). Public signatures in TCR beta pointed to CMV infection and matching HLA type.

A single record per CDR3 protein comes from TCRdb applying MiXCR to the reads. This table holds approximately 350,000 distinct CDR3 sequences, about 34% found once. V was pared by 6 bases and J by 6 bases, with 14 bases between. Germline V gene data show CDR1 as MNHNS and CDR2 as SASEGT. The CDR3 loop spans 13 amino acids. This clonotype has only a few counts. The antigen is unknown. The rearrangement joins TRBV6-1 to TRBJ1-1, with D tentatively TRBD1 (6 bases). This sample comprised cultured PBMCs, obtained from culture after CMV antigen stimulation. This TCR came from a human donor in good health (CMV status not recorded). Some clones in this sample may be carry-over from other donors' samples. The CDR3 region has the DNA TGTGCCAGCAGCTACAGGGAGGACGCTGAAGCTTTCTTT. It codes for CASSYREDAEAFF.